This TCR beta chain was profiled in a study of glioma-infiltrating T cells. Study observations and caveats: Non-neoplastic patients had below-expected tissue-blood divergence, while all gliomas exceeded expectation. Tissue and blood shared very few CDR3 sequences.

Many counts were recorded for this clonotype. Its antigen is not known. The iRepertoire nested amplicon-rescue multiplex PCR amplified TCR alpha and beta CDR3s from RNA. MiXCR, applied by TCRdb to the multiplex PCR reads, yields one record per CDR3 protein. The data show 45,000 or so distinct CDR3 sequences, approximately 20% seen once. The germline V gene has CDR1 SNHLY and CDR2 FYNNEI. The J segment lost 3 bases and the V segment lost 6 bases, leaving 3 bases of the junction unmatched. This CDR3 is built from 13 residues. The sequenced sample consisted of glioma tissue, nonneoplastic brain tissue, or PBMCs (not recorded which). This chain links TRBV2 with TRBJ1-2, with 8 bases matching TRBD1. The source of this sequence is a human donor with low-grade glioma or glioblastoma, undergoing nonglioma brain surgery, or in good health (not recorded which). CDR3 in DNA: TGTGCCAGCAGGGACAGGGAGGACTATGGCTACACCTTC. Translating it yields CASRDREDYGYTF.